The 18 T cell receptor beta chains below come from one sample, sequenced in a study of blood T cells in healthy people across ages. The authors ran a second PCR of about 7 to 12 cycles using a sample-barcoded 5' primer and a J-beta primer mix. One entry per CDR3 protein results from TCRdb running MiXCR on the 5' RACE reads. Of some 1.5 million distinct CDR3 sequences in the sample, around 40% were seen once. The specimen was blood. These receptors were taken from a woman in her late teens or twenties in good health.

This clonotype was counted once. V is TRBV7-3 and J is TRBJ1-1; tentative D call: TRBD1 (5 bases). CDR3 length equals 15 residues. The germline V gene has CDR1 SGHTA and CDR2 FQGTGA. The V gene lost 5 bases and the J gene lost 1 base, with 14 bases spanning the gap. CDR3 sequence reads: CASSPGTLRNTEAFF. CDR3 bases: TGTGCCAGCAGCCCAGGGACGCTACGGAACACTGAAGCTTTCTTT.

The rearrangement links TRBV20-1 to TRBJ2-3; maybe TRBD2 (5 bases). Trimming removed 0 bases from V and 2 bases from J, with 9 bases in between. From germline, CDR1 is DFQATT and CDR2 SNEGSKA (reference sequence). The CDR3 is 14 residues long. In nucleotides, the CDR3 is TGCAGTGCTAGAGAGGACTTTTACACAGATACGCAGTATTTT. Amino acids: CSAREDFYTDTQYF.

The rearrangement uses TRBV3-1 and TRBJ1-2, with TRBD1 as a possible D gene (5 bases). Trimming cost V 5 bases and J 8 bases, with 12 bases left between them. CDR3 length: 12 residues. Germline loops: CDR1 LGHDT, CDR2 YNNKEL (reference sequence). The CDR3 coding sequence is TGTGCCAGCAGCGGGACGGTACACGGCTACACCTTC. This translates into CASSGTVHGYTF. Complete variable domain (other parts from reference TRBV3-1 and TRBJ1-2): DTAVSQTPKYLVTQMGNDKSIKCEQNLGHDTMYWYKQDSKKFLKIMFSYNNKELIINETVPNRFSPKSPDKAHLNLHINSLELGDSAVYFCASSGTVHGYTFGSGTRLTVV.

This chain links TRBV20-1 with TRBJ2-3; TRBD2 aligns across 8 bases. V lost 5 bases to trimming and J lost 0 bases; unmatched junction nucleotides: 4. Germline-derived CDR1 and CDR2 are DFQATT and SNEGSKA (reference sequence). The CDR3 is 14 amino acids. This chain's CDR3 is CSAPLAGSTDTQYF. The CDR3 coding sequence is TGCAGTGCTCCTTTAGCGGGAAGCACAGATACGCAGTATTTT.

This clonotype was counted a few times. V is TRBV20-1 and J is TRBJ2-7; D is unclear. Trimming pared 0 bases from V and 3 bases from J, leaving 18 bases between. Germline V CDR1 and CDR2: DFQATT, SNEGSKA (reference sequence). The CDR3 totals 16 residues. CDR3 DNA sequence: TGCAGTGCTAGAGATTCGCGCCCCACTCAGTACTACGAGCAGTACTTC. Translating it yields CSARDSRPTQYYEQYF.

This rearrangement joins TRBV6-1 to TRBJ1-1; D gene unclear. Trimming shortened V by 6 bases and J by 7 bases, and 12 bases separated the two germline ends. Germline CDR1 and CDR2: MNHNS and SASEGT. The CDR3 is made up of 12 amino acids. CDR3 protein: CASSQIPIEAFF. DNA of the CDR3: TGTGCCAGCAGCCAAATCCCCATTGAAGCTTTCTTT.

The chain combines TRBV9 with TRBJ1-1; D is unclear. The ends were cut back, 3 bases at V and 4 bases at J, with 10 bases in the middle. This CDR3 is 13 amino acids long. Per germline, CDR1 SGDLS and CDR2 YYNGEE. As DNA, the CDR3 is TGTGCCAGCAGCGCAAACTGGTTCACTGAAGCTTTCTTT. Protein sequence: CASSANWFTEAFF.

In the case of this clonotype: Germline is not matched at one junction end, which may reflect a read error. The rearrangement joins TRBV7-9 to TRBJ2-1; a weak D match, TRBD2 (5 bases). The CDR3 is made up of 15 amino acids. Germline loops: CDR1 SEHNR, CDR2 FQNEAQ (reference sequence). In DNA form, the CDR3 reads TGTGCCTGCAGCTTAGCGCCCCCTAACCACAATGAGCAGTTCTTC. It yields the protein CACSLAPPNHNEQFF.

The chain employs TRBV4-3 and TRBJ1-2; the D gene is possibly TRBD1 (6 bases). This CDR3 comprises 20 residues. Germline CDR1 reads LGHNA; CDR2 reads YSLEER. The V and J ends lost 0 bases and 2 bases respectively, with 25 bases between them. CDR3 sequence reads: CASSQDWTVSSVRGNYGYTF. The CDR3, as DNA: TGCGCCAGCAGCCAAGATTGGACAGTCTCCTCGGTTCGAGGCAACTATGGCTACACCTTC.

The chain couples TRBV28 to TRBJ2-7; a weak D match, TRBD1 (5 bases). Germline loops: CDR1 MDHEN, CDR2 SYDVKM. CDR3 length: 16 amino acids. Between the trimmed V and J ends, which lost 2 bases and 5 bases, there was a span of 19 bases. Here the CDR3 DNA reads TGTGCCAGCAGTTTACGTGCTGCAGGGTGGGTGAACGAGCAGTACTTC. As protein: CASSLRAAGWVNEQYF.

A word on this clonotype: A single base separates this from a much larger clone, so it may be a read error. The CDR3 region is CASSPCGTDNEQFF. In DNA form, the CDR3 reads TGCGCCAGCAGCCCGTGCGGTACTGACAATGAGCAGTTCTTC. This chain links TRBV4-1 with TRBJ2-1; D remains unclear. V dropped 4 bases and J dropped 5 bases, with 12 bases sitting between them. CDR3 length: 14 amino acids. Germline lookup yields CDR1 MGHRA and CDR2 YSYEKL.

The chain couples TRBV27 to TRBJ2-1; D possibly corresponds to TRBD2 (6 bases). The length of the CDR3 is 18 residues. V lost 4 bases and J 7 bases, leaving 26 bases between the germline ends. Germline CDR1 MNHEY, CDR2 SMNVEV (reference sequence). The CDR3 nucleotides are TGTGCCAGCAGTTCTAGAATGGTGTGGATTGAGGAGGGAAATGAGCAGTTCTTC. Encoded protein: CASSSRMVWIEEGNEQFF.

This rearrangement joins TRBV6-5 to TRBJ2-7, with 7 bases aligning to TRBD2. Germline loops: CDR1 MNHEY, CDR2 SVGAGI. The CDR3 runs to 15 residues. With 2 bases clipped from V and 3 bases from J, the junction kept 7 bases outside the gene matches. This CDR3 reads CASSYHGLADYEQYF. Here the CDR3 DNA reads TGTGCCAGCAGTTACCACGGGCTAGCGGACTACGAGCAGTACTTC.

The chain couples TRBV27 to TRBJ2-1; unclear D gene. The CDR3 contains 16 residues. Trimming removed 4 bases at V and 7 bases at J, with 20 bases between. Germline V gene data show CDR1 as MNHEY and CDR2 as SMNVEV (reference sequence). In DNA, the CDR3 is TGTGCCAGCAGTTGGTCGTACTCCCTAGGGCCTAATGAGCAGTTCTTC. It translates to CASSWSYSLGPNEQFF.

This clonotype was counted only a few times. The chain links TRBV12-3 or TRBV12-4 to TRBJ2-1, with TRBD1 matching 8 bases. V gave up 6 bases and J gave up 10 bases; unmatched junction bases: 14. The CDR3 totals 15 residues. The CDR3 DNA sequence: TGTGCCAGCAGGAATGGACAGGGTCTTCGGAACGAGCAGTTCTTC. It codes for CASRNGQGLRNEQFF.

A few counts support this clonotype. The rearrangement uses TRBV10-3 and TRBJ1-1, with a weak D call TRBD1 (5 bases). V lost 2 bases and J lost 8, with 15 bases in between. The CDR3 length is 14 residues. In germline, CDR1 is ENHRY, CDR2 SYGVKD. Here the CDR3 reads CAISEEGLTREAFF. The DNA for the CDR3 is TGTGCCATCAGTGAGGAGGGACTCACTAGGGAAGCTTTCTTT.

This clonotype appeared a few times. The chain carries TRBV7-3 and TRBJ2-3, with 12 bases lining up with TRBD2. Germline values: CDR1 SGHTA, CDR2 FQGTGA. The CDR3 covers 18 residues. With 3 bases clipped from V and 4 bases from J, the junction kept 11 bases outside the gene matches. CDR3 residues: CASSFLAGGPNNADTQYF. In DNA form, the CDR3 reads TGTGCCAGCAGCTTCCTAGCGGGAGGGCCTAATAACGCAGATACGCAGTATTTT.

The chain recombines TRBV21-1 with TRBJ2-4; TRBD2, as called in the table, went unchecked against the DNA. TRBV21-1 is flagged as a pseudogene. The CDR3 covers 11 residues. Here the CDR3 reads CVSSRLAGWYF. The CDR3 DNA reads as TGTGTCAGCAGCCGTCTAGCGGGTTGGTACTTC.